This paragraph covers one T cell receptor (beta chain) sequence. Its antigen is still unknown. Other DNA sequences in the same sample also yield this CDR3. These data are taken from a study of shared clonotypes between healthy human individuals. Study results and limitations: Researchers found naive subsets generally carried larger estimated richness than memory subsets.

TCRdb keeps only in-frame clones here, not all; method: immunoSEQ multiplex PCR. Here the sample spans 950,000 to 1,300,000 clones, about 76% being singletons. The origin of this receptor is a man between 18 and 35 years old in good health. Sequences were obtained from memory CD4+ T cells sorted from blood. Regarding subset: CD45RA-negative fraction.

CDR3 sequence (DNA): TGTGCCAGCAGCTTGAGTCCCGTAGGGAACTATGGCTACACCTTC. This encodes CASSLSPVGNYGYTF. The chain recombines TRBV5-5 with TRBJ1-2; D gene uncertain. The germline V gene has CDR1 SGHKS and CDR2 YYEKEE (reference sequence). Trimming removed 1 base at V and 2 bases at J, with 12 bases between. The CDR3 loop spans 15 amino acids.